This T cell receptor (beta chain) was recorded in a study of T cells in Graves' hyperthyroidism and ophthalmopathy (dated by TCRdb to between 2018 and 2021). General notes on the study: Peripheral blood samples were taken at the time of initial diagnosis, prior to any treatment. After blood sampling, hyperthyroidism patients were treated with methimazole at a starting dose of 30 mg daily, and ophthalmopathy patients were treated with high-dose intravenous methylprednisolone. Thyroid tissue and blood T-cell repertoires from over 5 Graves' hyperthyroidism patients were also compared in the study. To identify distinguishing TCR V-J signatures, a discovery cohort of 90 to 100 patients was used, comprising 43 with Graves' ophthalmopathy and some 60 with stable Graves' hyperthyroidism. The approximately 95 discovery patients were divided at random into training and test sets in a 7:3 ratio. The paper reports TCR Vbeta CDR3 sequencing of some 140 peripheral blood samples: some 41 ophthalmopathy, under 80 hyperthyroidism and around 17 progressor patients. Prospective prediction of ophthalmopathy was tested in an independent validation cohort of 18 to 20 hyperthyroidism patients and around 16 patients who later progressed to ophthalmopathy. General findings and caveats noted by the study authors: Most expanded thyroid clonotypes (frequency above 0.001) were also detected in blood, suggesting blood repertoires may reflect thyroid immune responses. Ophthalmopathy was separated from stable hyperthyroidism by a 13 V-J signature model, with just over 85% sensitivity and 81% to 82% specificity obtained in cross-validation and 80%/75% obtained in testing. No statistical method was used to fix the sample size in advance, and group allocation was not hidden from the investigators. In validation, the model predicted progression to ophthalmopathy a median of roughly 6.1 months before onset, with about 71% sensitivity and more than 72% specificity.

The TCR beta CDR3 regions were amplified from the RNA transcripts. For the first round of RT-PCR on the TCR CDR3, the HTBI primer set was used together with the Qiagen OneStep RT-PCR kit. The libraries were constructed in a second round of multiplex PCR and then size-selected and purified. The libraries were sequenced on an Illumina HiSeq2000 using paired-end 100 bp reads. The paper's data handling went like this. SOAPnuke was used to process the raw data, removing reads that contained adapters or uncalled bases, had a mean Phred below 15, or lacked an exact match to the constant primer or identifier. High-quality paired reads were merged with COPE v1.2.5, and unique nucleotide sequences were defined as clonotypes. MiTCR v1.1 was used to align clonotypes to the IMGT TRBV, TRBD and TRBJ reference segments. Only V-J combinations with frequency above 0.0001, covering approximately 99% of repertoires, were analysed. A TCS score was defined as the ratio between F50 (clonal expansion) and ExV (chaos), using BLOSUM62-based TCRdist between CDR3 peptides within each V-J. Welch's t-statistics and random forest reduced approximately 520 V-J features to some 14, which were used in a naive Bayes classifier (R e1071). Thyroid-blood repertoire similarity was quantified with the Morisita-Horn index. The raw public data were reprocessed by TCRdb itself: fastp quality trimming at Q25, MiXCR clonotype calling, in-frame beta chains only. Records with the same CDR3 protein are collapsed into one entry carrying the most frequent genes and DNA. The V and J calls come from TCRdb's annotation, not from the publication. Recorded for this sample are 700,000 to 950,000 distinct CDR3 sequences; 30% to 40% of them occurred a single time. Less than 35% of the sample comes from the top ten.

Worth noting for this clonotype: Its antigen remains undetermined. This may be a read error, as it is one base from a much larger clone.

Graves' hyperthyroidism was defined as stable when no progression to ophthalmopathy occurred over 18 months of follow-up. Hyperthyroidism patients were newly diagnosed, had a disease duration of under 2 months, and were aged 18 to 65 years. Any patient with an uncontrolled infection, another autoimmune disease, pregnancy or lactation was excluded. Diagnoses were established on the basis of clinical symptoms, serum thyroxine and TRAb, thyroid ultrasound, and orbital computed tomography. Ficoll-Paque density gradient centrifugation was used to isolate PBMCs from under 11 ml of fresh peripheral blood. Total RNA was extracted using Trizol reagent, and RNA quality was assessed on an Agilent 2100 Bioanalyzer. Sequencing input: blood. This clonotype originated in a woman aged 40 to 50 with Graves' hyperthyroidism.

The DNA reads TGTGCCAGTAGTATAGGACGAAGAGCGGTGAACACTGAAGCTCTCTTT. It codes for CASSIGRRAVNTEALF. Here the chain combines TRBV19 and TRBJ1-1, with the D gene not clear enough to name. The germline V gene (reference sequence) specifies LNHDA as CDR1 and SQIVND as CDR2. Measured from the cysteine to the phenylalanine, the CDR3 is 16 residues long. Only the CDR3 region is kept as DNA, spanning 48 bases read in frame from base 1. Reference TRBV19 and TRBJ1-1 genes cover what lies past the CDR3, so the full variable domain is DGGITQSPKYLFRKEGQNVTLSCEQNLNHDAMYWYRQDPGQGLRLIYYSQIVNDFQKGDIAEGYSVSREKKESFPLTVTSAQKNPTAFYLCASSIGRRAVNTEALFGQGTRLTVV.